These T cell receptor beta chains were read from a single sample in a study of cytomegalovirus exposure and HLA in healthy donors. The repertoire was sequenced with immunoSEQ multiplex PCR; TCRdb's copy has only in-frame clones and lacks some. The sample carries over 200,000 clones, just over 85% recorded once. Sequences were obtained from PBMCs. Receptor source: a woman between 18 and 30 years old in good health and CMV-seronegative. Both conserved end residues are part of each CDR3. Each record gives: V gene, J gene, D gene, clone size, CDR3 DNA, CDR3 protein. D genes are given only for firm matches. Only part of the rows carry a size: once, few, many, or a class if the clone is expanded.

v_gene: TRBV6-6
j_gene: TRBJ2-1
d_gene: TRBD2
abundance: NA
CDR3nt: TGTGCCAGCAGTTACGCGGCTAGCGGACCGGTCCATGAGCAGTTCTTC
CDR3aa: CASSYAASGPVHEQFF

v_gene: TRBV5-1
j_gene: TRBJ2-5
d_gene: NA
abundance: NA
CDR3nt: TGCGCCAGCAGCTCGGGCTGGCGGGCCGAAGAGACCCAGTACTTC
CDR3aa: CASSSGWRAEETQYF

v_gene: TRBV10-2
j_gene: TRBJ2-1
d_gene: TRBD2
abundance: NA
CDR3nt: TGCGCCACCGGGAGGGGGGATTACAATGAGCAGTTCTTC
CDR3aa: CATGRGDYNEQFF

v_gene: TRBV19
j_gene: TRBJ2-1
d_gene: TRBD2
abundance: NA
CDR3nt: TGTGCCAGTAGGGAGACTAGCGGGAGTGGGAGGCAGTTCTTC
CDR3aa: CASRETSGSGRQFF

v_gene: TRBV21-1
j_gene: TRBJ1-1
d_gene: NA
abundance: few
CDR3nt: TGTGCCAGCAGCCCGGGACAGGGGTCTGAAGCTTTCTTT
CDR3aa: CASSPGQGSEAFF

v_gene: TRBV9
j_gene: TRBJ2-5
d_gene: TRBD1
abundance: NA
CDR3nt: TGTGCCAGCAGCGTAGGGACAGGGGGGAGGGAGACCCAGTACTTC
CDR3aa: CASSVGTGGRETQYF

v_gene: TRBV19
j_gene: TRBJ1-3
d_gene: NA
abundance: NA
CDR3nt: TGTGCCAGTAGTATTACCGGAGCTGGAAACACCATATATTTT
CDR3aa: CASSITGAGNTIYF

v_gene: TRBV29-1
j_gene: TRBJ2-1
d_gene: NA
abundance: once
CDR3nt: TGCAGCGTTGGGGACTCGGGTTACAATGAGCAGTTCTTC
CDR3aa: CSVGDSGYNEQFF

v_gene: TRBV2
j_gene: TRBJ1-2
d_gene: TRBD1
abundance: NA
CDR3nt: TGTGCCAGCAGTTTGACAGGGGGCGGGGGCTATGGCTACACCTTC
CDR3aa: CASSLTGGGGYGYTF

v_gene: TRBV7-2
j_gene: TRBJ2-3
d_gene: NA
abundance: NA
CDR3nt: TGTGCCAGCAGCTTCGAACAAGCGGCAGATACGCAGTATTTT
CDR3aa: CASSFEQAADTQYF

v_gene: TRBV18
j_gene: TRBJ2-2
d_gene: NA
abundance: NA
CDR3nt: TGTGCCAGCTCACCTTTCGACGCGGACACCGGGGAGCTGTTTTTT
CDR3aa: CASSPFDADTGELFF

v_gene: TRBV28
j_gene: TRBJ2-7
d_gene: TRBD1
abundance: NA
CDR3nt: TGTGCCAGCAGTTTATGGGGGAACCAGGGGGATTACGAGCAGTACTTC
CDR3aa: CASSLWGNQGDYEQYF

v_gene: TRBV27
j_gene: TRBJ2-7
d_gene: NA
abundance: NA
CDR3nt: TGTGCCACCAGGGGACTGCTATCCTACGAGCAGTACTTC
CDR3aa: CATRGLLSYEQYF